The 2 T cell receptor beta chains listed next were all sequenced from one sample in a study of blood T cell repertoires in COVID-19. Clones were sequenced by immunoSEQ multiplex PCR, and TCRdb holds only the in-frame ones, with some missing. The sample records about 200,000 clones, approximately 80% being singletons. Sequenced input: peripheral blood. The receptor source for this set is an elderly woman with acute or convalescent COVID-19.

This chain connects TRBV7-2 to TRBJ2-1, with D uncertain. The CDR3 contains 13 residues. Trimming took off 7 bases at V and 8 bases at J, with 15 bases between the two ends. The germline V gene encodes CDR1 SGHTA and CDR2 FQGNSA. This CDR3 reads CASTLIVRDEQFF. The CDR3 DNA reads as TGTGCCAGCACTTTGATCGTTCGCGATGAGCAGTTCTTC.

On this clone: The same CDR3 also results from other DNA sequences found in this sample. This chain connects TRBV7-3 to TRBJ2-1; a weak D match, TRBD2 (6 bases). V lost 5 bases to trimming and J lost 4 bases, with 9 bases between them. The CDR3 totals 13 residues. The germline CDR1 and CDR2 sequences are SGHTA and FQGTGA. The CDR3 reads CASSLSGYNEQFF. The DNA of the CDR3 is TGTGCCAGCAGCCTAAGCGGGTACAATGAGCAGTTCTTC.